This TCR beta chain was retrieved from a study of blood T cell repertoires in COVID-19. Study summary: Spain, Italy and the United States supplied samples that represented acute and convalescent COVID-19. From T cells, B-cell-depleted T cells, or PBMCs came the material, which was cDNA or gDNA.

The CDR3 contains 14 residues. Germline V gene data show CDR1 as SEHNR and CDR2 as FQNEAQ (reference sequence). The ends lost 5 bases at V and 2 bases at J; junction bases unmatched: 3. Under the authors' procedure: Nucleated cell counts were estimated from reference gene primer amplification. Repertoires were generated with immunoSEQ multiplex PCR, while TCRdb's copy carries only in-frame clones and drops some. Clone size and the V and J calls come from that table; the DNA yielded D and trimming. Among some 81,000 clones listed, roughly 96% were seen once. The clonotype originates from a human donor with active COVID-19. The donor label of this sample is uncertain. V usage is TRBV7-9 and J usage is TRBJ2-3, with TRBD2 matching 8 bases. The sample taken for sequencing was peripheral blood. CDR3 bases: TGTGCCAGCAGCCGACTAGCGAACACAGATACGCAGTATTTT. Its translation: CASSRLANTDTQYF.